This T cell receptor (beta chain) emerged from a study of cytomegalovirus exposure and HLA in healthy donors. The CDR3 is 15 residues long. Between the trimmed V and J ends, which lost 0 bases and 4 bases, there was a span of 15 bases. Germline CDR1 is SQVTM and CDR2 is ANQGSEA. The primer mix had 60 Vbeta and 13 Jbeta primers. Using immunoSEQ multiplex PCR, the repertoire was profiled, and TCRdb retains in-frame clones only, with some absent. The sample has 81,000 or so clones; 62% are singletons. The TCR sequence derives from a young woman in good health and CMV-seropositive. This sequence joins TRBV29-1 and TRBJ1-2, with TRBD1 as a possible D gene (6 bases). The specimen was PBMCs. The CDR3 sequence is CSVEDQGRGIYGYTF. DNA of the CDR3: TGCAGCGTTGAAGACCAGGGGCGCGGCATCTATGGCTACACCTTC.